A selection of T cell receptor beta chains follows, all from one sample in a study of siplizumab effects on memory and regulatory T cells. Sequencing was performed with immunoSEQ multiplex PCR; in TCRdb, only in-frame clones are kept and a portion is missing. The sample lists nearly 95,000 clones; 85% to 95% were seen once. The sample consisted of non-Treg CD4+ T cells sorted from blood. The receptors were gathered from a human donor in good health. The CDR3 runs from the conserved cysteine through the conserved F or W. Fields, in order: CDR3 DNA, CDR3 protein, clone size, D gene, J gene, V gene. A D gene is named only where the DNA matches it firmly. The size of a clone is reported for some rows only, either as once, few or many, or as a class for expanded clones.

TGTGCCAGCAGCCAAGATGGGGACAGCCGAAACACTGAAGCTTTCTTT	CASSQDGDSRNTEAFF	-	TRBD1	TRBJ1-1	TRBV14
TGTGCCAGCTCACCATTGTCTAGCGGGAGGGAGAACGAGCAGTACTTC	CASSPLSSGRENEQYF	-	TRBD2	TRBJ2-7	TRBV18
TGCGCCAGCAGCTTGGGGCCAGGGGCCCTCAATTCACCCCTCCACTTT	CASSLGPGALNSPLHF	-	-	TRBJ1-6	TRBV5-1
TGTGCCAGCAGCTTAGTTGGGCTTAGCGGGGCTAGCACAGATACGCAGTATTTT	CASSLVGLSGASTDTQYF	-	TRBD2	TRBJ2-3	TRBV7-9
TGTGCCAGCAGTTACTCGACGACACCTCCCTACAATGAGCAGTTCTTC	CASSYSTTPPYNEQFF	-	-	TRBJ2-1	TRBV6-5
TGCAGCGTTGATACTGAAGCTTTCTTT	CSVDTEAFF	few	-	TRBJ1-1	TRBV29-1
TGCGCCAGCAGCTCGGGGATTGGCACAGATACGCAGTATTTT	CASSSGIGTDTQYF	-	-	TRBJ2-3	TRBV10-1
TGCAGTGCTAGATCGGACACTGAAGCTTTCTTT	CSARSDTEAFF	-	-	TRBJ1-1	TRBV20-1
TGTGCCATCAGTGAGAAACAGGATCAGCCCCAGCATTTT	CAISEKQDQPQHF	-	-	TRBJ1-5	TRBV10-3
TGTGCCAGCGGAACTTCGGCGGATCCCTTCAACTATGGCTACACCTTC	CASGTSADPFNYGYTF	-	-	TRBJ1-2	TRBV5-4
TGTGCCAGCAGCGAGGGGGGTCTAGCGGGAGTAAGATTCGCCTACGAGCAGTACTTC	CASSEGGLAGVRFAYEQYF	-	TRBD2	TRBJ2-7	TRBV7-9
TGTGCCAGCAGCTTGGGACAGGGGGCTAGTGGCTACACCTTC	CASSLGQGASGYTF	-	TRBD1	TRBJ1-2	TRBV7-8
TGTGCCACCAGCAGAGATAAACCCCAGCCCCAGCATTTT	CATSRDKPQPQHF	-	-	TRBJ1-5	TRBV15
TGCGCCAGCAGCATAACGGCTATGAACACTGAAGCTTTCTTT	CASSITAMNTEAFF	-	-	TRBJ1-1	TRBV5-1
TGTGCCATGAGGGGTCGGGGTGAAGCTTTCTTT	CAMRGRGEAFF	-	-	TRBJ1-1	TRBV5-4
TGTGCCAGCAGCGTCGGACTAGCGGGAGGGTACGAGCAGTACTTC	CASSVGLAGGYEQYF	-	TRBD2	TRBJ2-7	TRBV9
TGTGCCAGCAGCTATACAGGGGATACTGGAAACACCATATATTTT	CASSYTGDTGNTIYF	-	TRBD1	TRBJ1-3	TRBV6-6
TGTGCCAGCGGACAGGGGGGGGACACTGAAGCTTTCTTT	CASGQGGDTEAFF	-	-	TRBJ1-1	TRBV21-1
TGTGCCAGCAGCTCGCATAGGAGGGACGCCAATCAGCCCCAGCATTTT	CASSSHRRDANQPQHF	-	-	TRBJ1-5	TRBV7-8
TGTGCCAGTAGTATAGGATTACCGGAGGAGACCCAGTACTTC	CASSIGLPEETQYF	-	-	TRBJ2-5	TRBV19
TGTGCCAGCAGCCCACTTGATAGACAGCCCCCGAAGAACACTGAAGCTTTCTTT	CASSPLDRQPPKNTEAFF	once	-	TRBJ1-1	TRBV21-1
TGCGCCAGCAGCTTGAGGGGACTAGACAAATTCCATACTGAGACCCAGTACTTC	CASSLRGLDKFHTETQYF	-	TRBD2	TRBJ2-5	TRBV5-1
TGCGCCAGCAGCCGTGGACAGGGGCCCGTCGATCAGCCCCAGCATTTT	CASSRGQGPVDQPQHF	-	TRBD1	TRBJ1-5	TRBV4-1
TGTGCCAGCAGTGAAGTGCGACGGCCGGAGAAACTGTTTTTT	CASSEVRRPEKLFF	-	-	TRBJ1-4	TRBV6-1
TGTGCCTGGAGTGCCCAGGGCAATCAGCCCCAGCATTTT	CAWSAQGNQPQHF	-	-	TRBJ1-5	TRBV30
TGCAGCGTTGAATATCAACAGAACACTGAAGCTTTCTTT	CSVEYQQNTEAFF	-	-	TRBJ1-1	TRBV29-1